This T cell receptor (beta chain) is from a study of long-term antiretroviral therapy in people with HIV. Study-level findings and limits: Versus controls, repertoires in people with HIV had narrower CDR3 length ranges. Blood was collected between about 2003 and 2018, possibly under older ART regimens.

The CDR3 spans 15 residues. The germline gives CDR1 LNHDA, CDR2 SQIVND (reference sequence). V was shortened by 2 bases and J by 2 bases, with 10 bases between the two germline ends. The run of the v3.0 immunoSEQ assay was at survey level. Profiled with immunoSEQ multiplex PCR; TCRdb holds only in-frame clones, not every one. There are around 15,000 clones in the sample; roughly 85% occur only once, and roughly 5.6% lies in the top ten. This clone has only a few counts. The antigen is undetermined. The sample consisted of unsorted PBMCs, taken 0.5 years after starting antiretroviral therapy. This chain uses TRBV19 with TRBJ2-1; D gene ambiguous. This sequence was found in a woman aged 40 to 50 with HIV. In DNA form, the CDR3 reads TGTGCCAGTAGTATAACCGACTCTACCTACAATGAGCAGTTCTTC. Translated: CASSITDSTYNEQFF.